This T cell receptor (beta chain) derives from a study of T cell responses to AZD1222 COVID-19 vaccine listed by TCRdb under 2021. Study-level background: Because spike-specific TCR depth and breadth did not differ between the two schedules, AZD1222 recipients who got a second dose at roughly 4 weeks were pooled with those who got a second dose at roughly 12 weeks. A total of approximately 240 trial participants underwent TCR sequencing, of whom 207 received two doses of AZD1222 and about 26 received two doses of the MenACWY control vaccine. Trial participants were enrolled by age into 18-55, 56-69 and 70-plus year subgroups, with around 150, 28 and 57 TCR-sequenced participants respectively. Summary of the overall study and its limitations: In the small 56-69-year group, the increase in depth fell short of significance, most likely because of low power. The vaccine-associated CD4 TCRs covered the entire spike protein, and the dominant responses fell in regions 160-218 and 743-854. Spike-specific TCR breadth and depth rose significantly after two AZD1222 doses compared with day 0 and with MenACWY recipients. Participants were mostly white British, with more females than males. The authors suggested clonal diversity may have been underestimated. Only five to seven AZD1222 recipients were SARS-CoV-2 seropositive at baseline, limiting conclusions about previously exposed vaccinees. Reportedly, almost half of the unique spike-specific TCRs recognized epitopes lying outside the regions that are mutated in the B.1.351 and B.1.1.7 variants. Because no day 14 peak-response samples were available, the repertoires could be characterized only after the peak T cell response.

A word on this clone: Its antigen is not yet known. No much larger clone exists at a distance of one base, and base qualities are not known.

Based on the germline V gene, the CDR1 and CDR2 sequences are SGHTA and FQGNSA. Measured from the cysteine to the phenylalanine, the CDR3 is 16 residues long. Only the CDR3 part of the read is kept: 48 bases, read in frame from the first base. At the junction V is shortened by 4 bases and J by 4 bases; bases outside the gene matches: 5. The CDR3 regions of human TCRbeta chains were subjected to immunosequencing. On the authors' methods: Repertoire TCRs were checked for matches against a reference library of SARS-CoV-2-specific TCRs that had been generated using the MIRA antigen-specificity platform. Breadth was defined as the fraction of unique TCRs that were SARS-CoV-2-associated, and depth was defined as the fraction of total T cells that were SARS-CoV-2-associated. Using the MIRA data, each spike-specific TCR was assigned both to the spike region to which the TCR was reactive and to a CD4 or CD8 class. Log10-transformed breadth and depth values were compared by one-way ANOVA with Sidak's multiple comparisons tests. TCRdb retrieved this table from immuneACCESS and kept in-frame rearrangements only. Not all clones are present; in checked studies, unresolved V genes account for under half, and no reason is known for the remainder. The DNA was the basis for D and trimming; V, J and clone size are from that table. Recorded for this sample are some 97,000 clones; nearly 95% of them occurred a single time. The ten largest clones add up to approximately 1.7% of the sample.

In the paper's terms, the time point label means: baseline before first vaccination. Samples from vaccinated people were obtained from the UK trials COV001 and COV002, which included a single-blind randomized controlled phase 2/3 trial of AZD1222 (ChAdOx1 nCoV-19) in healthy adults. Trial participant PBMC samples were collected at day 0 and day 28 after the second dose for TCRbeta chain sequencing. The starting material was peripheral blood, obtained on day 0 of AZD1222 vaccination. The rearrangement joined TRBV7-2 to TRBJ2-3, with TRBD2 identical over 13 junction bases. This TCR was sampled from an adult in good health. The CDR3 loop reads CASSSGLAGESDTQYF. In nucleotides, the sequence is TGTGCCAGCAGCTCAGGACTAGCGGGAGAATCAGATACGCAGTATTTT.